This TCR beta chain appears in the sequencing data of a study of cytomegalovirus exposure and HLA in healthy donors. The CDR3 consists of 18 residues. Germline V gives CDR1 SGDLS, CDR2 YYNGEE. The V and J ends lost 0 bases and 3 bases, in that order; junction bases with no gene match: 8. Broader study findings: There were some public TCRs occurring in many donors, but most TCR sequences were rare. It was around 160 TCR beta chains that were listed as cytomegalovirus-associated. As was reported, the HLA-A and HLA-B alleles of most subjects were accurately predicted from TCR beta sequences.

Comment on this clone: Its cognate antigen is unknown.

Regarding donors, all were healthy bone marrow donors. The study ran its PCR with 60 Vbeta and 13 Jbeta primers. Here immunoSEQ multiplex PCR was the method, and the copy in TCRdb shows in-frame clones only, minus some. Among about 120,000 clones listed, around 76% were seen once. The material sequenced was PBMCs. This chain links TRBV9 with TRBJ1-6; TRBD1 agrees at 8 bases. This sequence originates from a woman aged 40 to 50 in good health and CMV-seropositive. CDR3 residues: CASSVGAGGIGYNSPLHF. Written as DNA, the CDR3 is TGTGCCAGCAGCGTAGGGGCAGGGGGCATCGGCTATAATTCACCCCTCCACTTT.